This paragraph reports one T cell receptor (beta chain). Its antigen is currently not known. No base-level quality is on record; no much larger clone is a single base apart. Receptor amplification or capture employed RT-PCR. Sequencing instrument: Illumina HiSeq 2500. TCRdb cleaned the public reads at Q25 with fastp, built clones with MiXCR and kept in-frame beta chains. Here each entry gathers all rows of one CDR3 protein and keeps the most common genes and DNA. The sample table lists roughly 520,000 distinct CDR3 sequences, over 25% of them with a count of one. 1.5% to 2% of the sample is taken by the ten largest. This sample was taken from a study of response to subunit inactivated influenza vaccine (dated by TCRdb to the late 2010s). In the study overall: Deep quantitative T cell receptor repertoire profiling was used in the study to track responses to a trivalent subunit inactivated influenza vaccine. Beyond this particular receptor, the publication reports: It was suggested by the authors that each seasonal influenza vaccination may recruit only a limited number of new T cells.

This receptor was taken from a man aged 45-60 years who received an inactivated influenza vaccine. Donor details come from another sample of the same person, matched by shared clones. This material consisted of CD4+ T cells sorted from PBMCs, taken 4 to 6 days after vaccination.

The DNA reads as follows: TGCGCCAGCAAACCCGGGACAGGGAACACTGAAGCTTTCTTT. It codes for CASKPGTGNTEAFF. The rearrangement combines TRBV5-1 with TRBJ1-1, and TRBD1 aligns with 8 junction nucleotides. Reading the germline V gene gives CDR1 SGHRS and CDR2 YFSETQ. The CDR3 measures 14 amino acids from cysteine to phenylalanine. Kept here is only the CDR3 DNA, which spans 42 bases and is read in frame from base 1. The junction shows trimming of 6 bases on V and 1 base on J, and the gene matches do not reach 5 bases of it. When the CDR3 is completed using the reference TRBV5-1 and TRBJ1-1 genes on either side, the full variable domain is KAGVTQTPRYLIKTRGQQVTLSCSPISGHRSVSWYQQTPGQGLQFLFEYFSETQRNKGNFPGRFSGRQFSNSRSEMNVSTLELGDSALYLCASKPGTGNTEAFFGQGTRLTVV.